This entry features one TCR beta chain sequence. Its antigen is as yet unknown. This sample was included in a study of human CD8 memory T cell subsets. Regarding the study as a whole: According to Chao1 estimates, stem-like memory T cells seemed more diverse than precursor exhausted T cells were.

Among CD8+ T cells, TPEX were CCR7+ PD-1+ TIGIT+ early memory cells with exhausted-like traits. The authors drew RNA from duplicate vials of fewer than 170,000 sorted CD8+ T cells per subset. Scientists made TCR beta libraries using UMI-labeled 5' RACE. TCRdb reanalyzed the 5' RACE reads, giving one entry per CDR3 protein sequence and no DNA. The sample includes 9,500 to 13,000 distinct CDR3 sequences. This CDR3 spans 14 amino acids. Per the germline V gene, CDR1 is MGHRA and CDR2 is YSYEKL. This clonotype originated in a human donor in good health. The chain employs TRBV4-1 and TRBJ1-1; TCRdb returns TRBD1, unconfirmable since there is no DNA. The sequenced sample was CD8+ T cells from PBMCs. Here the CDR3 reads CASSQLQGNTEAFF.